The sequence of this T cell receptor beta chain was determined in a study of T cell repertoires in cytomegalovirus infection. Across the whole study: In public TCR beta signatures, there were indications of both CMV infection and matching HLA type.

One entry per CDR3 protein, called by TCRdb with MiXCR from the reads. The table has 150,000 to 200,000 distinct CDR3 sequences, approximately 15% seen once. This clonotype has more than one count but fewer than ten. The CDR3 is 13 residues long. The V gene's germline CDR1 is DFQATT and CDR2 SNEGSKA (reference sequence). Between the trimmed V and J ends, which lost 3 bases and 3 bases, there was a span of 11 bases. The V call is TRBV20-1, the J call TRBJ1-2; perhaps TRBD1 as D (5 bases). The sequence was obtained from a human donor in good health (CMV status not recorded). Some clones in this sample may be carry-over from other donors' samples. Input material: PBMCs. The DNA of the CDR3 is TGCAGTGCTAGCGGGGGGGTGGACTATGGCTACACCTTC. It translates to CSASGGVDYGYTF.